This T cell receptor beta chain is from a study of T cell repertoires in cytomegalovirus infection. Whole-study context: Both recently identified HLA-C-restricted and well-studied HLA-B-restricted CMV epitopes were used in the study. CMV infection and matching HLA type were both indicated by public TCR beta signatures.

Turning to this clonotype: What it recognizes is unknown.

MiXCR was run by TCRdb on the reads, yielding one entry per CDR3 protein. The sample lists about 920,000 distinct CDR3 sequences; approximately 30% were seen once. This CDR3 region has 15 residues. The germline gives CDR1 SGDLS, CDR2 YYNGEE. V dropped 4 bases and J dropped 6; count of bases not matched to a gene: 7. Study-wide results and caveats: What dominated the ex vivo response were HLA-C-restricted CMV-specific TCR beta clonotypes. The cumulative frequency of public TCR beta families distinguished individuals who carried CMV together with the relevant HLA.

The receptor's source is a human donor in good health (CMV status not recorded). Some clones in this sample may be carry-over from other donors' samples. Sequencing was performed on cultured CD8+ T cells from PBMCs, taken from culture after CMV antigen stimulation. The V gene is TRBV9, the J gene TRBJ2-3, with 11 bases lining up with TRBD2. The CDR3 here is CASSPLAGVGDTQYF. CDR3 nucleotide sequence: TGTGCCAGCAGCCCACTAGCGGGGGTCGGTGATACGCAGTATTTT.